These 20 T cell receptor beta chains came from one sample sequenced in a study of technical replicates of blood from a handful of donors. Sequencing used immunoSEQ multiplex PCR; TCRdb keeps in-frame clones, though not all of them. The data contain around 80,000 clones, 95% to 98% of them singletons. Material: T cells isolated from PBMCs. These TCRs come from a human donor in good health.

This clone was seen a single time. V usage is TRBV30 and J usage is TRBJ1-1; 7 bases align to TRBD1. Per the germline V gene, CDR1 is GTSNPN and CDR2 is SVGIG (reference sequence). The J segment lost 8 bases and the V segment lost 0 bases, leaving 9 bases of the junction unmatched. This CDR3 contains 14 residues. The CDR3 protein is CAWSVGPPQGEAFF. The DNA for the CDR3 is TGTGCCTGGAGTGTAGGCCCCCCACAGGGGGAAGCTTTCTTT.

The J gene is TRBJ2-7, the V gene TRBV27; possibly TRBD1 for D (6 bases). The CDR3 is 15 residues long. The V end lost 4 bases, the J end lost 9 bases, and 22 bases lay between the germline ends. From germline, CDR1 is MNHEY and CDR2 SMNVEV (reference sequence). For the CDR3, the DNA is TGTGCCAGCAGTTCCCACGAGGACAGATTATGGGGGCAGTACTTC. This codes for CASSSHEDRLWGQYF.

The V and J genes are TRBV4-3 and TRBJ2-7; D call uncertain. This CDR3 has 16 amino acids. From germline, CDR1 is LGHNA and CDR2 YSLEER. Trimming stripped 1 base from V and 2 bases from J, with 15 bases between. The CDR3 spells CASSQVQAERPYEQYF. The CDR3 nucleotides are TGCGCCAGCAGCCAAGTGCAGGCCGAAAGACCCTACGAGCAGTACTTC.

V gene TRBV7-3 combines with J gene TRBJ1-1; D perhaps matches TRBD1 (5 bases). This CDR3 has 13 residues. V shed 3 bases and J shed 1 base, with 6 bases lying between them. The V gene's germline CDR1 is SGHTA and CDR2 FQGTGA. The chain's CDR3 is CASSFQGNTEAFF. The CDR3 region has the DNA TGTGCCAGCAGCTTTCAGGGGAACACTGAAGCTTTCTTT.

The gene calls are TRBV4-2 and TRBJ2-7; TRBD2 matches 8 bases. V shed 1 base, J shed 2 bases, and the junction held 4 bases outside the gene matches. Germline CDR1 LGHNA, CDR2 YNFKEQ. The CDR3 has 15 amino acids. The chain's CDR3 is CASSQGAGDPYEQYF. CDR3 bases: TGTGCCAGCAGCCAAGGAGCGGGAGACCCCTACGAGCAGTACTTC.

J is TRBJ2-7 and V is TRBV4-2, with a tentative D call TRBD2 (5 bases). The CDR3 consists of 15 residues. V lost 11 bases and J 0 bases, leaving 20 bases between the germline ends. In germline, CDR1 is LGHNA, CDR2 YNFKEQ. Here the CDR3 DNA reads TGTGCCCCAAAGGACCGTACGGGAAGCTCCTACGAGCAGTACTTC. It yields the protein CAPKDRTGSSYEQYF.

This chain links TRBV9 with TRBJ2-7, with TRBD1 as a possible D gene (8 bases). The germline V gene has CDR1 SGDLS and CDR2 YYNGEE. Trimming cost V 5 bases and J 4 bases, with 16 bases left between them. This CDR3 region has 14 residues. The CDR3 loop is CASSSTGEGYEQYF. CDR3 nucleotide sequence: TGTGCCAGCAGTTCGACAGGGGAGGGGTACGAGCAGTACTTC. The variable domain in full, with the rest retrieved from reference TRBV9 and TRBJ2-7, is DSGVTQTPKHLITATGQRVTLRCSPRSGDLSVYWYQQSLDQGLQFLIQYYNGEERAKGNILERFSAQQFPDLHSELNLSSLELGDSALYFCASSSTGEGYEQYFGPGTRLTVT.

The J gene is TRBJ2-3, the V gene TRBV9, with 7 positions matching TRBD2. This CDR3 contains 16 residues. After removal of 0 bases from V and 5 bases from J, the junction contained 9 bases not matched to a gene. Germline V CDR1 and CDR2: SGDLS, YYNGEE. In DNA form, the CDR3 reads TGTGCCAGCAGCGTAGGGGGCGGGAGTGGGTTAGATACGCAGTATTTT. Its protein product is CASSVGGGSGLDTQYF.

The CDR3 spells CAISSLLAGEQFF. The CDR3, as DNA: TGTGCCATCAGTAGTCTACTAGCGGGAGAACAGTTCTTC. V usage is TRBV10-3 and J usage is TRBJ2-1; 11 nucleotides agree with TRBD2. The CDR3 totals 13 residues. V trimming: 5 bases; J trimming: 13 bases; junction bases outside the gene matches: 7. Germline V gives CDR1 ENHRY, CDR2 SYGVKD.

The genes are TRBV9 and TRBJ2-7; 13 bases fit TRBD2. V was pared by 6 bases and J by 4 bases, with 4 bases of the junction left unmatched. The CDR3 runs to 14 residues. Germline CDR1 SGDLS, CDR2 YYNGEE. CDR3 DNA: TGTGCCAGCACCCCGGGACTAGCGGGATACGAGCAGTACTTC. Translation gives CASTPGLAGYEQYF.

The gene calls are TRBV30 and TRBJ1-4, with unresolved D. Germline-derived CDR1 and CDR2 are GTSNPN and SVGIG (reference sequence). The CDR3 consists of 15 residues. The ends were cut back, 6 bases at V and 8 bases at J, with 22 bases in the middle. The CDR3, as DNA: TGTGCCTGCATAACCTCCGGGAAGATGCGAGAAAAACTGTTTTTT. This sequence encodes CACITSGKMREKLFF.

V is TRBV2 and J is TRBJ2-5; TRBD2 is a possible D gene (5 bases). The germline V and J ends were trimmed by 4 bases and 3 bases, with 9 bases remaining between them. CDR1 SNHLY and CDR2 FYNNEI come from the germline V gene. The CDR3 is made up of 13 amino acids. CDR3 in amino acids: CASSGGLKETQYF. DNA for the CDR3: TGTGCCAGCAGTGGTGGACTGAAAGAGACCCAGTACTTC.

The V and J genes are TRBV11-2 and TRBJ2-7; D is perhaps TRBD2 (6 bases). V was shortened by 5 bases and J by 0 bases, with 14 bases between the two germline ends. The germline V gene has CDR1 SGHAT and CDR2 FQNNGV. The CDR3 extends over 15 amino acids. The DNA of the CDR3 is TGTGCCAGCAGCGGAGTGGAGGGACTCTCCTACGAGCAGTACTTC. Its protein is CASSGVEGLSYEQYF. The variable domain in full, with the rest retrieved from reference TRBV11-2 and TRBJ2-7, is EAGVAQSPRYKIIEKRQSVAFWCNPISGHATLYWYQQILGQGPKLLIQFQNNGVVDDSQLPKDRFSAERLKGVDSTLKIQPAKLEDSAVYLCASSGVEGLSYEQYFGPGTRLTVT.

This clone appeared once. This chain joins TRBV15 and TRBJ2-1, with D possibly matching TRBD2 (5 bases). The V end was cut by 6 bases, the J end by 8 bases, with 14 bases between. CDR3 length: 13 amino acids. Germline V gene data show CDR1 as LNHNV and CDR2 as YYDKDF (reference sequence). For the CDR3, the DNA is TGTGCCACCAGAGGCGGCGGGTACCATGAGCAGTTCTTC. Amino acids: CATRGGGYHEQFF.

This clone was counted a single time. CDR3 sequence reads: CASSEGQNNQPQHF. The CDR3 DNA reads TGTGCCAGCAGCGAAGGACAGAACAATCAGCCCCAGCATTTT. The V gene is TRBV9, the J gene TRBJ1-5; D might be TRBD1 (6 bases). Trimming cost V 3 bases and J 3 bases, with 10 bases left between them. The CDR3 is made up of 14 amino acids. Germline CDR1 SGDLS, CDR2 YYNGEE. The complete variable domain, with remaining parts taken from reference TRBV9 and TRBJ1-5, reads DSGVTQTPKHLITATGQRVTLRCSPRSGDLSVYWYQQSLDQGLQFLIQYYNGEERAKGNILERFSAQQFPDLHSELNLSSLELGDSALYFCASSEGQNNQPQHFGDGTRLSIL.

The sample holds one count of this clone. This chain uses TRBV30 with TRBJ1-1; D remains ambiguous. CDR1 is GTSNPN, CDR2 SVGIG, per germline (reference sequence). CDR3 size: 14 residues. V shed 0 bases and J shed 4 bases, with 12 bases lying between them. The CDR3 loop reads CAWSVRQLITEAFF. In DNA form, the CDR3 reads TGTGCCTGGAGTGTACGACAACTGATCACTGAAGCTTTCTTT.

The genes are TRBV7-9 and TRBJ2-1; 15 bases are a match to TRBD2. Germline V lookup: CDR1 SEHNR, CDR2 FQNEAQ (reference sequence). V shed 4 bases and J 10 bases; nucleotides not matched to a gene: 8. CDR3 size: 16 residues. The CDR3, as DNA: TGTGCCAGCAGCTCCGGACTAGCGGGAGGGCCAGAGGAGCAGTTCTTC. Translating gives CASSSGLAGGPEEQFF.

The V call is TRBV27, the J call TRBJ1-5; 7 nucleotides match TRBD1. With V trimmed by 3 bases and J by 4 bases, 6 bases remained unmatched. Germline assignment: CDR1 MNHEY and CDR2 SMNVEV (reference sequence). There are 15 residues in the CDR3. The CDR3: CASSFTGTANQPQHF. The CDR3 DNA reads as TGTGCCAGCAGTTTTACCGGGACAGCAAATCAGCCCCAGCATTTT.

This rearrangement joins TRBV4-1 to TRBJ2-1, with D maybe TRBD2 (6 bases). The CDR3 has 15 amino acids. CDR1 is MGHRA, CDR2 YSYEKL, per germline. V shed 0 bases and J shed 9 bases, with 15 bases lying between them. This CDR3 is CASSQDIREITEQFF. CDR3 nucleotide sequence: TGCGCCAGCAGCCAAGATATCCGGGAGATCACTGAGCAGTTCTTC.

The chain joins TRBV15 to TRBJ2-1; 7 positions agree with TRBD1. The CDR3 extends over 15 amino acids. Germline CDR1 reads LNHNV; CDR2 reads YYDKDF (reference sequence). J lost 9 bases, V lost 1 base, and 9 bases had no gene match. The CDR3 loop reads CATSRGLTGLAEQFF. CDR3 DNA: TGTGCCACCAGCAGAGGGCTGACAGGGCTTGCTGAGCAGTTCTTC.